The clone carrying this T cell receptor beta chain was detected many times. Its antigen is as yet unknown. The data belong to a study of molecular identifiers for immune sequencing clone quantification. Study overall: Replicate runs used RNA from about 20,000 or 100,000 naive CD8 cells, which was split five ways into aliquots, and four of those aliquots were then sequenced.

Study-wide points: For effector cells, clones above 20 RNA copies held over 99% of molecules; for naive cells, under 1%.

V gave up 4 bases and J gave up 3 bases, with 9 bases separating them. Germline lookup yields CDR1 MGHRA and CDR2 YSYEKL. CDR3 length: 13 amino acids. TCRdb re-analysed the PCR reads in MiXCR, keeping a single row per CDR3 protein. Of about 630,000 distinct CDR3 sequences listed, roughly 27% are singletons. The authors sorted naive CD8 T cells as CD8+CD4-CCR7+CD45RA+. The sequence was obtained from a human donor in good health. Some libraries in this study had Jurkat cell RNA spiked in. This chain uses TRBV4-1 with TRBJ1-1; unclear D gene. The specimen sequenced was naive CD8+ T cells from blood, with Jurkat cell RNA spiked in. Subset in this sample: FACS-sorted CD8+CD4-CCR7+CD45RA+ naive T cells. As DNA, the CDR3 is TGCGCCAGCAGCCTACATACGGACACTGAAGCTTTCTTT. Its translation: CASSLHTDTEAFF.